This T cell receptor beta chain was captured in a study of blood T cell repertoires in COVID-19. Looking at the study overall: There were acute and convalescent COVID-19 samples, and they came from the United States, Italy and Spain.

Germline CDR1 reads SNHLY; CDR2 reads FYNNEI. CDR3 size: 15 residues. Trimming cost V 2 bases and J 1 base, with 11 bases left between them. In Seattle, patients joined the study during active infection and were tracked longitudinally. The data were produced by immunoSEQ multiplex PCR, yet TCRdb's version contains in-frame clones alone and is incomplete. Among 150,000 to 180,000 clones listed, 85% were seen once. The sequence was obtained from a woman aged 60-75 years with COVID-19, enrolled during active disease. The source material was peripheral blood. The chain couples TRBV2 to TRBJ1-1, with TRBD1 as a possible D gene (5 bases). The chain's CDR3 is CASSERLTENTEAFF. The CDR3 region has the DNA TGTGCCAGCAGTGAACGGCTGACAGAGAACACTGAAGCTTTCTTT.